This T cell receptor beta chain was found in a study of regulatory T cells in long-lasting Graves disease (dated by TCRdb to the early 2020s). In terms of the full investigation: Antithyroid drugs had been taken for less than 3 months by newly diagnosed Graves' disease patients. Peripheral blood TCR sequencing and RNA sequencing compared persistent Graves' disease patients with newly diagnosed Graves' disease patients. The study took place in China and was registered as a clinical trial. A total of about 33 samples underwent TCR sequencing: about 13 from persistent and approximately 20 from newly diagnosed Graves' disease patients.

Ten or more counts support this clonotype. What this receptor recognizes is not known. Within one base of it there is no much larger clone, and no base qualities were kept. The paper's findings and limits, for the study overall: Compared with newly diagnosed patients, persistent Graves' disease patients had lower TCR Shannon entropy and fewer highly expanded clones, which suggests clonal expansion. More public clonotypes were shared among persistent patients (2,741) than among newly diagnosed patients (966). Peripheral blood alone was examined, since thyroid tissue, which constituted the primary lesion, could not be accessed. The small sample size was acknowledged by the authors as a limitation that may reduce accuracy. Only the TCR beta chain was sequenced and analyzed.

Libraries were prepared through multiplex PCR. Instrument on record: Illumina HiSeq 4000. To build TCR beta libraries, CDR3 regions were amplified by Arm-PCR using iRepertoire HTBI primers. Before sequencing, the PCR products went through gel purification. The study's own analysis went as follows. Gene usage analysis of CDR3 amino acid clonotypes used the approximately 62 TRBV and around 13 TRBJ segments found across samples. Filtered high-quality paired reads were merged into contigs using COPE and FqMerger. BLAST was used to align contigs to IMGT TRBV, TRBD and TRBJ reference genes, and CDR3 was defined according to IMGT. Highly expanded clones were defined as clonotypes with a frequency above 0.1%. Shannon entropy served as the measure of repertoire diversity, while the Gini coefficient captured V-J evenness. A clonotype was considered public if more than one individual shared it. The public sequencing data were trimmed at Q25 with fastp and processed into clonotypes with MiXCR by TCRdb, which kept only in-frame beta chains. Rows are unified per CDR3 protein, each entry keeping the most common DNA and genes. Clone size and V and J calls follow TCRdb, not the original study. The sample table contains 400,000 to 500,000 distinct CDR3 sequences; only one count was recorded for under 15% of them. The ten largest clonotypes hold 16% of the sample.

The meaning of the sample's time point label: newly diagnosed GD, antithyroid drugs for less than 3 months. RNA was extracted from PBMCs in TRIzol for both TCR sequencing and RNA sequencing. Graves' disease was diagnosed according to American Thyroid Association guidelines. Recruitment of patients was carried out at an endocrinology department in Xi'an, China. Each patient gave approximately 9 milliliters of peripheral blood, collected in an EDTA anticoagulant tube. Ficoll Paque Plus density gradient separation was used to isolate PBMCs, and no additional T cell sorting was done. An Agilent 2100 Bioanalyzer and agarose gel were used to check RNA quality, while a NanoDrop 2000 measured RNA concentration. The same sample was also used in a study of T cells in Graves' hyperthyroidism and ophthalmopathy. As noted in the second study: Stable Graves' hyperthyroidism was defined as the absence of progression to ophthalmopathy over 18 months of follow-up. Hyperthyroidism patients were aged 18 to 65 years and newly diagnosed, with disease duration of less than 2 months. The study excluded patients with uncontrolled infections, other autoimmune diseases, pregnancy or lactation. Clinical symptoms, serum thyroxine and TRAb, thyroid ultrasound, and orbital computed tomography formed the basis for the diagnoses. A first-round RT-PCR of the TCR CDR3 used the HTBI primer set with the Qiagen OneStep RT-PCR kit. Most expanded thyroid clonotypes (frequency above 0.001) were also found in blood, which suggests that blood repertoires may mirror thyroid immune responses. A 13 V-J signature model separated ophthalmopathy from stable hyperthyroidism, with nearly 90% sensitivity and roughly 82% specificity in cross-validation and 80%/75% in testing. During validation, the model predicted progression to ophthalmopathy a median of around 6 months ahead of onset, with 60% to 71% sensitivity and 72.22% specificity. A discovery cohort of about a hundred patients, roughly 45 with Graves' ophthalmopathy and approximately 60 with stable Graves' hyperthyroidism, was used to find distinguishing TCR V-J signatures. Prospective prediction of ophthalmopathy was tested in an independent validation cohort of some 20 hyperthyroidism patients and 17 patients who later progressed to ophthalmopathy. The approximately 100 discovery patients were randomly divided into training and test sets at a 7:3 ratio. In more than 5 Graves' hyperthyroidism patients, the study also compared T-cell repertoires from thyroid tissue with T-cell repertoires from blood. Following sampling, methimazole starting at 30 mg daily was given to hyperthyroidism patients, and high-dose intravenous methylprednisolone was given to ophthalmopathy patients. Libraries were constructed in a second round of multiplex PCR, after which size selection and purification were performed. The libraries were sequenced on an Illumina HiSeq2000 using paired-end 100 bp reads. SOAPnuke was used to process the raw data, removing reads that contained adapters or uncalled bases, had a mean Phred below 15, or lacked an exact match to the constant primer or identifier. COPE v1.2.5 was used to merge high-quality paired reads, and clonotypes were defined as unique nucleotide sequences. MiTCR v1.1 was used to align the clonotypes against IMGT TRBV, TRBD and TRBJ reference segments. The analysis included only V-J combinations with a frequency above 0.0001, which together covered 99% to 99.2% of the repertoires. A TCS score was defined as the ratio of F50 (clonal expansion) to E x V (chaos), with BLOSUM62-based TCRdist applied between CDR3 peptides within each V-J. Welch's t-statistics and random forest reduced approximately 520 V-J features to 13, which were used in a naive Bayes classifier (R e1071). No statistical method was used to set the sample size in advance, and investigators knew the group allocation. The paper reports TCR Vbeta CDR3 sequencing of fewer than 150 peripheral blood samples: under 45 ophthalmopathy, around 80 hyperthyroidism and some 17 progressor patients.

The material sequenced was peripheral blood mononuclear cells (PBMCs), taken at new diagnosis, from a patient treated with antithyroid drugs. The clonotype originates from a woman aged 25 to 39 with Graves disease. Donor details come from another sample of the same person, matched by shared clones.

The CDR3: CASSLWAGGGYNEQFF. The DNA reads TGTGCCAGCAGTTTATGGGCGGGAGGAGGATACAATGAGCAGTTCTTC. The chain links TRBV28 with TRBJ2-1; 8 bases in between match TRBD2. Germline trimming: 0 bases from V, 4 bases from J; junction bases outside gene matches: 5. The germline V gene supplies CDR1 MDHEN and CDR2 SYDVKM. There are 16 amino acids in the CDR3, from cysteine to phenylalanine inclusive. The CDR3 DNA has 48 bases and is translated from base 1.